The 10 T cell receptor beta chains presented below share a single source sample, sequenced in a study of blood T cell repertoires in COVID-19. Clones were sequenced by immunoSEQ multiplex PCR, and TCRdb holds only the in-frame ones, with some missing. The table records 300,000 to 350,000 clones, about 90% of them present only once. Sequencing was carried out using peripheral blood. Receptor source: a woman aged 40 to 50 with COVID-19, enrolled during active disease.

The V gene is TRBV2, the J gene TRBJ1-1; no reliable D call. V lost 6 bases to trimming and J lost 0 bases, with 17 bases between them. The CDR3 has 16 amino acids. CDR1 and CDR2 (germline): SNHLY, FYNNEI. In DNA form, the CDR3 reads TGTGCCAGCAGCTACGACAAAGGTTACATGAACACTGAAGCTTTCTTT. Translation: CASSYDKGYMNTEAFF.

The CDR3 is CASSFPLSGQGLYEQYF. For the CDR3, the DNA is TGTGCCAGCAGTTTCCCCCTGAGCGGACAGGGACTCTACGAGCAGTACTTC. The chain combines TRBV28 with TRBJ2-7; 8 bases map to TRBD1. Per germline, CDR1 MDHEN and CDR2 SYDVKM. The CDR3 sequence is 17 residues long. J was trimmed by 3 bases and V by 3 bases; bases with no gene match: 13. Complete variable domain (other parts from reference TRBV28 and TRBJ2-7): DVKVTQSSRYLVKRTGEKVFLECVQDMDHENMFWYRQDPGLGLRLIYFSYDVKMKEKGDIPEGYSVSREKKERFSLILESASTNQTSMYLCASSFPLSGQGLYEQYFGPGTRLTVT.

The chain links TRBV7-9 to TRBJ2-5; D may be TRBD1 (5 bases). The V end lost 6 bases, the J end lost 1 base, and 15 bases lay between the germline ends. The CDR3 runs to 15 residues. CDR1 SEHNR and CDR2 FQNEAQ come from the germline V gene (reference sequence). The CDR3 reads CASRSTRVLQETQYF. The CDR3 DNA reads TGTGCCAGCAGGTCAACCAGGGTCCTCCAAGAGACCCAGTACTTC.

The V gene is TRBV12-5, the J gene TRBJ2-3; TRBD2 aligns across 7 bases. Germline lookup yields CDR1 LGHNT and CDR2 FRNRAP. Trimming took 9 bases from V and 5 from J; bases not matched to a gene: 14. This CDR3 has 15 amino acids. The CDR3 spells CASEPSGRSGDTQYF. The DNA for the CDR3 is TGTGCTAGCGAGCCTAGCGGACGAAGCGGAGATACGCAGTATTTT.

This chain uses TRBV5-1 with TRBJ1-1; D is unresolved. Germline lookup yields CDR1 SGHRS and CDR2 YFSETQ. The CDR3 is made up of 17 amino acids. The germline V and J ends were trimmed by 1 base and 1 base, with 17 bases remaining between them. The CDR3 sequence is CASSLMGYSPSNTEAFF. The CDR3, as DNA: TGCGCCAGCAGCTTGATGGGCTACAGTCCTTCGAACACTGAAGCTTTCTTT.

This chain uses TRBV7-2 with TRBJ2-5; D is unclear. The CDR3 runs 15 residues. With 2 bases removed from V and 3 bases from J, the gap between germline ends came to 13 bases. Germline V gene sequence: CDR1 SGHTA, CDR2 FQGNSA. CDR3 sequence (DNA): TGTGCCAGCAGCTTAAATCTAGTGTGGGAAGAGACCCAGTACTTC. It is translated as CASSLNLVWEETQYF.

The chain uses TRBV4-1 and TRBJ2-5, with D perhaps matching TRBD2 (5 bases). Trimming stripped 1 base from V and 5 bases from J, with 14 bases between. The CDR3 is 15 amino acids. Germline lookup yields CDR1 MGHRA and CDR2 YSYEKL. CDR3 protein: CASSQVGGSLETQYF. Written as DNA, the CDR3 is TGCGCCAGCAGCCAAGTAGGTGGGAGCCTGGAGACCCAGTACTTC.

The V call is TRBV29-1, the J call TRBJ2-2, with 8 bases fitting TRBD1. Trimming at V came to 6 bases and at J to 4 bases, leaving 4 bases not matched to a gene. This CDR3 is 13 amino acids long. Germline CDR1 SQVTM, CDR2 ANQGSEA. The CDR3 loop is CSVATGATGELFF. The CDR3 DNA follows: TGCAGCGTAGCGACAGGGGCCACCGGGGAGCTGTTTTTT.

The V call is TRBV28, the J call TRBJ1-4; 7 bases line up with TRBD1. After removal of 4 bases from V and 1 base from J, the junction contained 6 bases not matched to a gene. Germline V CDR1 and CDR2: MDHEN, SYDVKM. This CDR3 contains 16 residues. The CDR3 region has the DNA TGTGCCAGCAGTTCCCAGGACAGGAGAACTAATGAAAAACTGTTTTTT. It specifies CASSSQDRRTNEKLFF.

Notes on this clone: Other nucleotide sequences in the sample specify the same CDR3. The chain is built from TRBV27 and TRBJ1-5; 9 bases fit TRBD1. The CDR3 is made up of 15 amino acids. The V gene end was trimmed by 5 bases and the J gene end by 3 bases; junction bases not matched to a gene: 5. Germline-derived CDR1 and CDR2 are MNHEY and SMNVEV (reference sequence). The CDR3 reads CASSLGTGINQPQHF. CDR3 sequence (DNA): TGTGCCAGCAGTCTAGGGACAGGGATCAATCAGCCCCAGCATTTT.